This T cell receptor beta chain derives from a study of T cell responses to AZD1222 COVID-19 vaccine. Turning to the study itself: Investigators merged groups given second doses at roughly 4 or roughly 12 weeks. Study findings and constraints: A mostly white British donor set with more females was recruited, and clonal diversity was possibly underestimated. Spike-specific TCR breadth and depth were elevated following two AZD1222 doses. Repertoires were obtained only post-peak T cell response.

Generated by immunoSEQ multiplex PCR, the TCRdb table keeps only in-frame clones and is missing some. The sample comprises some 150,000 clones, approximately 91% of which are singletons, and roughly 1.7% rests with the top ten. Trimming removed 3 bases from V and 0 bases from J, with 5 bases in between. The V gene's germline CDR1 is LGHNT and CDR2 FRNRAP. The length of the CDR3 is 13 residues. Of note for this clone: Its specificity is not known.

J is TRBJ1-1 and V is TRBV12-5; D is uncertain. This specimen consisted of peripheral blood, obtained on day 0 of AZD1222 vaccination. The clonotype originates from an adult in good health. The CDR3 DNA reads as TGTGCTAGTGGTTTAGAGATGAACACTGAAGCTTTCTTT. This encodes CASGLEMNTEAFF.